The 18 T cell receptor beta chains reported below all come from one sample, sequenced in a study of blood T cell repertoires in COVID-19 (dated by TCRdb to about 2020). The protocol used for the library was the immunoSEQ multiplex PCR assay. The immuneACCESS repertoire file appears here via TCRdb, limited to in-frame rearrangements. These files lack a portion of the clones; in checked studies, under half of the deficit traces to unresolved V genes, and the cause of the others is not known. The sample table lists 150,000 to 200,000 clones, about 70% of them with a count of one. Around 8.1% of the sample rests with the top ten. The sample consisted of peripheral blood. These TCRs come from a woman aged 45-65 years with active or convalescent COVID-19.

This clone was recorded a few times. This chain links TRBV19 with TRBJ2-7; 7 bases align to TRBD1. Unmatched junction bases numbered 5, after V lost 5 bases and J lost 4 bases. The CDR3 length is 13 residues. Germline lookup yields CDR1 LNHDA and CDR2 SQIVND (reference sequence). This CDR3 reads CASSRQGEYEQYF. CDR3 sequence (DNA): TGTGCCAGTAGTCGACAGGGCGAATACGAGCAGTACTTC.

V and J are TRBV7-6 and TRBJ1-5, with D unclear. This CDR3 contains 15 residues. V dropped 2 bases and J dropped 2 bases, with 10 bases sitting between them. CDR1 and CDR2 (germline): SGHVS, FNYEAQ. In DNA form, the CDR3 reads TGTGCCAGCAGCTTATACGCCACGGGCAATCAGCCCCAGCATTTT. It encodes CASSLYATGNQPQHF.

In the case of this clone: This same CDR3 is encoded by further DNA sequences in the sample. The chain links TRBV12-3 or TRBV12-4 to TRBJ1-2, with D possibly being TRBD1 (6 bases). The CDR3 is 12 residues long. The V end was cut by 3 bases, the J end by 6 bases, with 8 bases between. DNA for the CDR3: TGTGCCAGCAGTTTTGCAGGGGATGGCTACACCTTC. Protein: CASSFAGDGYTF.

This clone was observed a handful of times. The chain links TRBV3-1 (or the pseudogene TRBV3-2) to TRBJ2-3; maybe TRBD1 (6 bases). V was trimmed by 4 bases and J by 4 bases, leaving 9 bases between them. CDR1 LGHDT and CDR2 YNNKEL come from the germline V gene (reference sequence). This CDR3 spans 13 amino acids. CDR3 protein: CASSPGHPDTQYF. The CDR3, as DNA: TGTGCCAGCAGCCCGGGACACCCAGATACGCAGTATTTT.

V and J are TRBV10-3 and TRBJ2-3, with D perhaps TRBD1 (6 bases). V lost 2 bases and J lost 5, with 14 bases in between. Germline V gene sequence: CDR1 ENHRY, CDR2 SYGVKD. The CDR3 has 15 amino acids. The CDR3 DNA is TGTGCCATCAGTGAGGTGGGGGCGCAGAAAGATACGCAGTATTTT. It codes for CAISEVGAQKDTQYF.

This CDR3 is CASSAPSRDSIETQYF. The DNA for the CDR3 is TGTGCCAGCAGTGCCCCCAGCCGGGACAGCATAGAGACCCAGTACTTC. The chain is built from TRBV28 and TRBJ2-5; 7 bases are a match to TRBD1. V shed 5 bases and J 4 bases; nucleotides not matched to a gene: 13. CDR1 is MDHEN and CDR2 is SYDVKM in the germline V gene. The CDR3 extends over 16 amino acids.

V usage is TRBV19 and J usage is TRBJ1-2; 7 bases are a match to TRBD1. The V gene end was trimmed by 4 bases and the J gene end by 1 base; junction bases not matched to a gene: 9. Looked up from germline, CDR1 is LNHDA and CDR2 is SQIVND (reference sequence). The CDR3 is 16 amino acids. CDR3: CASSRTITGVNYGYTF. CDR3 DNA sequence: TGTGCCAGTAGTAGGACAATCACAGGGGTTAACTATGGCTACACCTTC.

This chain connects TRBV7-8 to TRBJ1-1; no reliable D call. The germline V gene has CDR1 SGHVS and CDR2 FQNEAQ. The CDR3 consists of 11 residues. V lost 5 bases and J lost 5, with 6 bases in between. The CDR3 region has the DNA TGTGCCAGCAGCCCCAAAACTGAAGCTTTCTTT. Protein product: CASSPKTEAFF.

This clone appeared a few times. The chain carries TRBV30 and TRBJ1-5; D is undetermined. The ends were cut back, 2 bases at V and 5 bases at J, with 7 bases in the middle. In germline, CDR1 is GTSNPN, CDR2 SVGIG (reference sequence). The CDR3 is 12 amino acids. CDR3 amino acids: CAWSSEDQPQHF. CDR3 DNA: TGTGCCTGGAGTTCAGAGGATCAGCCCCAGCATTTT.

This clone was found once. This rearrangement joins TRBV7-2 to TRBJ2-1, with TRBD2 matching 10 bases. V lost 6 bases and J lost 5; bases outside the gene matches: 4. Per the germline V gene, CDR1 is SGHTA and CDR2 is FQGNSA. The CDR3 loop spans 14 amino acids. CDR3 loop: CASSPGLANNEQFF. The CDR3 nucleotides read TGTGCCAGCAGTCCGGGACTAGCGAACAATGAGCAGTTCTTC.

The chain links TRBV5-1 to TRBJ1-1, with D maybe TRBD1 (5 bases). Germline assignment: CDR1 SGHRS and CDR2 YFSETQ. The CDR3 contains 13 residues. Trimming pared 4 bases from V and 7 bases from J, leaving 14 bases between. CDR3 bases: TGCGCCAGCAGCAAGGGACGGACTATTGAAGCTTTCTTT. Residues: CASSKGRTIEAFF.

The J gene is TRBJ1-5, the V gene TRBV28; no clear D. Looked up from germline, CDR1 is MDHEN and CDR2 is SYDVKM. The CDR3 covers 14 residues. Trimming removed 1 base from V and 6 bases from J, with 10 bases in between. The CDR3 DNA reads TGTGCCAGCAGTTTATACGGGGTTGGTCAGCCCCAGCATTTT. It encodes CASSLYGVGQPQHF.

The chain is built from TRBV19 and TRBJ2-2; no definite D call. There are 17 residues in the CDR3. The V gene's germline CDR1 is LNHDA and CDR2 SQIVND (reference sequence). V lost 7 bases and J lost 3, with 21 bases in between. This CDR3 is CASKPPILVTHTGELFF. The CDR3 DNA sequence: TGTGCCAGTAAGCCCCCCATCCTAGTCACTCACACCGGGGAGCTGTTTTTT.

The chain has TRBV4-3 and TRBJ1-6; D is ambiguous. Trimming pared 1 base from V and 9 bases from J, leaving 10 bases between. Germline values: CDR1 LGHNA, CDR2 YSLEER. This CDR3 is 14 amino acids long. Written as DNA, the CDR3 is TGCGCCAGCAGCCAAGGGACTTTCGTTTCACCCCTCCACTTT. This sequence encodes CASSQGTFVSPLHF.

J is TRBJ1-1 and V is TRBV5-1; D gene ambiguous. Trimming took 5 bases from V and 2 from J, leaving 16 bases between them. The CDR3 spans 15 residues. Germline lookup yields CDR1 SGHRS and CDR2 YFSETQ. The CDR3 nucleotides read TGCGCCAGCAGGACCTTTGAGAGGGCAAACACTGAAGCTTTCTTT. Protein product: CASRTFERANTEAFF.

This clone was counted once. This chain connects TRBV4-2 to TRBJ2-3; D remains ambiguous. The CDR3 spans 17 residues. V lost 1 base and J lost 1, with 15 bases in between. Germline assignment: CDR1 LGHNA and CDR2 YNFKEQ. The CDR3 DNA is TGTGCCAGCAGCCAAGCCGTAGAGTCTTACGGCACAGATACGCAGTATTTT. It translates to CASSQAVESYGTDTQYF.

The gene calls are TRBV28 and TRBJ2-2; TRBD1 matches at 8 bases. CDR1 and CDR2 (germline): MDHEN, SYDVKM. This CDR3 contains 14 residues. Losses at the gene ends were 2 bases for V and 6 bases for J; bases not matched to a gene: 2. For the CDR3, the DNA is TGTGCCAGCAGTTTAGTACAGGGGGCCGGGGAGCTGTTTTTT. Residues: CASSLVQGAGELFF. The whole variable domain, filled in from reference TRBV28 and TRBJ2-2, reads DVKVTQSSRYLVKRTGEKVFLECVQDMDHENMFWYRQDPGLGLRLIYFSYDVKMKEKGDIPEGYSVSREKKERFSLILESASTNQTSMYLCASSLVQGAGELFFGEGSRLTVL.

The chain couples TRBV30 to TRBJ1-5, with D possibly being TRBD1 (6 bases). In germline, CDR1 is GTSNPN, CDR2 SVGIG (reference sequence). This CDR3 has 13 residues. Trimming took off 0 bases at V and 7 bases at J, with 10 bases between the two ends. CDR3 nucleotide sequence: TGTGCCTGGAGTGTAGGGGGAGAACAGCCCCAGCATTTT. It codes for CAWSVGGEQPQHF.